This T cell receptor (beta chain) was sequenced in a study of vaccination effects on CD4 cells after COVID-19. Before sequencing took place, the ViraFEST assay used viral peptide pools to expand antigen-specific CD4+ T cells. After around nine days in culture, the CD4+ T cells were isolated. The cohort was immunized with two doses of either the BNT162b2 or mRNA-1273 vaccine. Vaccinees lacked prior SARS-CoV-2 infection and tested negative for nucleocapsid antibodies. Cultures of 2 million or so PBMC per well contained 9.5 to 10 IU/ml IL-2 plus 10 ug/ml peptides. A half-medium replacement with IL-2 medium was carried out on days 3 and 7. This clone came up once. Its target is unknown. Measured with immunoSEQ multiplex PCR; TCRdb has only the in-frame clones, and not every one. The repertoire holds 80,000 to 95,000 clones, with 77% as singletons. V shed 0 bases and J shed 0 bases, with 20 bases lying between them. Germline-derived CDR1 and CDR2 are GTSNPN and SVGIG (reference sequence). The CDR3 loop spans 18 amino acids.

This rearrangement joins TRBV30 to TRBJ1-2, with D tentatively TRBD1 (5 bases). The TCR sequence derives from a human donor who received a COVID-19 vaccine. Material: CD4+ T cells from PBMCs cultured with HCoV-OC43 spike peptides, obtained after COVID-19 vaccination. Subset given: HCoV-OC43 spike overlapping peptide pool stimulation. CDR3 coding DNA: TGTGCCTGGAGTGTTGAGCGTCTCGGGGGGACTACTAACTATGGCTACACCTTC. It is translated as CAWSVERLGGTTNYGYTF.